Listed here are 6 T cell receptor beta chains from one sample, sequenced in a study of Graves' ophthalmopathy and Graves' hyperthyroidism listed by TCRdb under 2018. The sequencing machine was an Illumina HiSeq 2000. TCR beta CDR3 regions were amplified from RNA transcripts for repertoire sequencing. The first round was an RT-PCR using HTBI primers with the Qiagen OneStep RT-PCR kit, and this first round was followed by a second-round multiplex PCR, then size selection and purification. TCRdb handled the public reads itself, with Q25 trimming in fastp and clone calling in MiXCR, and kept productive beta chains. Duplicate CDR3 protein sequences are folded into a single record with the most common DNA and genes. A total of 200,000 to 250,000 distinct CDR3 sequences appear in this sample, roughly a fifth of them only once. The ten largest account for roughly 39% of the sample. Material: peripheral blood. The receptors shown here come from a woman between 50 and 59 years old with Graves' ophthalmopathy. Donor details come from another sample of the same person, matched by shared clones.

This clonotype was counted at least ten times. V is TRBV6-1 and J is TRBJ1-2, with D unresolved. CDR3 size: 15 residues. Trimming stripped 6 bases from V and 3 bases from J, with 17 bases between. Germline V lookup: CDR1 MNHNS, CDR2 SASEGT. CDR3 sequence (DNA): TGTGCCAGCAGCCTCCGGGAAGGGCCGGACTATGGCTACACCTTC. Its protein product is CASSLREGPDYGYTF.

The J gene is TRBJ2-7, the V gene TRBV6-1; D unresolved. The V end was cut by 6 bases, the J end by 5 bases, with 20 bases between. The CDR3 is 15 amino acids. Germline V gene sequence: CDR1 MNHNS, CDR2 SASEGT. CDR3 sequence: CASRGDGVLTDEQYF. CDR3 coding DNA: TGTGCCAGCAGAGGTGATGGGGTGTTGACCGACGAGCAGTACTTC.

This clonotype appeared many times. The genes are TRBV12-3 or TRBV12-4 and TRBJ2-7; 7 nucleotides line up with TRBD1. CDR3 length: 15 residues. The trim removed 3 bases at V and 4 bases at J, leaving 9 bases unmatched. The CDR3 region is CASSFGDSRTYEQYF. DNA for the CDR3: TGTGCCAGCAGTTTTGGGGACAGCCGAACTTACGAGCAGTACTTC.

This clonotype was observed many times. The chain links TRBV7-6 to TRBJ2-5, with a possible D match to TRBD2 (5 bases). Looked up from germline, CDR1 is SGHVS and CDR2 is FNYEAQ. This CDR3 spans 14 amino acids. V dropped 5 bases and J dropped 2 bases, with 12 bases sitting between them. The CDR3 sequence: CASSPGGRQETQYF. In nucleotides, the CDR3 is TGTGCCAGCAGCCCTGGAGGTAGACAAGAGACCCAGTACTTC.

This clonotype was observed many times. The chain employs TRBV6-1 and TRBJ2-2; D is possibly TRBD1 (6 bases). Deletions cut 3 bases from V and 11 bases from J, with 19 bases between. Germline CDR1 and CDR2: MNHNS and SASEGT. The CDR3 spans 15 residues. The CDR3 here is CASSDARGQSGELFF. CDR3 nucleotide sequence: TGTGCCAGCAGTGATGCGAGAGGACAGTCGGGAGAGCTGTTTTTT.

This clonotype occurred many times. The CDR3 reads CASSEVGGRGTQYF. The CDR3, as DNA: TGTGCCAGCAGTGAAGTTGGGGGGCGGGGGACCCAGTACTTC. This sequence joins TRBV6-1 and TRBJ2-5; the D call may be TRBD1 or TRBD2 (6 bases each). The CDR3 extends over 14 amino acids. The germline CDR1 and CDR2 sequences are MNHNS and SASEGT. The ends were cut back, 1 base at V and 7 bases at J, with 13 bases in the middle.